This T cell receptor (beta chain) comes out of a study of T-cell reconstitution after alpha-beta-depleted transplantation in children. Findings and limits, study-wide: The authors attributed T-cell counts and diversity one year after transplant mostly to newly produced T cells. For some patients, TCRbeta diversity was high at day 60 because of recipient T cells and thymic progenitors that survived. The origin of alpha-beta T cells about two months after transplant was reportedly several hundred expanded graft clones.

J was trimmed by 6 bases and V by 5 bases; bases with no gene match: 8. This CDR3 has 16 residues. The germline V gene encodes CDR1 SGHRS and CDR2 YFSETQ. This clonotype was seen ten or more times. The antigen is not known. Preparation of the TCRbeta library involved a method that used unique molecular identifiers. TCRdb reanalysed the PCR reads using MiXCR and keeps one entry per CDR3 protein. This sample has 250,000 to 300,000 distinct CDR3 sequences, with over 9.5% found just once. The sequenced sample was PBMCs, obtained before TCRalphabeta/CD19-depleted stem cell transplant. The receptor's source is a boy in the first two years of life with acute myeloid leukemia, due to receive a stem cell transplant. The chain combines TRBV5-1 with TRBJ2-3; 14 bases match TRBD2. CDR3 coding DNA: TGCGCCAGCAGGACGACTAGCGGGGGGGCCTTGGATACGCAGTATTTT. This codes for CASRTTSGGALDTQYF.